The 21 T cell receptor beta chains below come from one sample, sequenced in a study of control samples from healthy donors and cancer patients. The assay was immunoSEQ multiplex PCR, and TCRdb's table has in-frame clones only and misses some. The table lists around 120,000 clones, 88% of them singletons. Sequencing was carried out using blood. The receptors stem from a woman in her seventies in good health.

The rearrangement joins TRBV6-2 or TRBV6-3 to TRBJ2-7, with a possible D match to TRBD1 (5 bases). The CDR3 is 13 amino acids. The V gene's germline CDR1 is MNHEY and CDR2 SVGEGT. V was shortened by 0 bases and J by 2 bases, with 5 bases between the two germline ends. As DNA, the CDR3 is TGTGCCAGCAGTTACTCGGACACCTACGAGCAGTACTTC. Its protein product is CASSYSDTYEQYF.

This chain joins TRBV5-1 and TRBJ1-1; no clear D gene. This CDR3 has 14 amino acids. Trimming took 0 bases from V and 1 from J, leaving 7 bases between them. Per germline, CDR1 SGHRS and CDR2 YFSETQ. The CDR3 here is CASSLGSANTEAFF. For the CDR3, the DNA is TGCGCCAGCAGCTTGGGATCGGCGAACACTGAAGCTTTCTTT.

The CDR3 sequence is CASTIGRGSYEQYF. In nucleotides, the CDR3 is TGTGCCAGCACAATCGGGAGGGGATCCTACGAGCAGTACTTC. V and J are TRBV6-5 and TRBJ2-7, with 8 bases that match TRBD2. Germline V gene sequence: CDR1 MNHEY, CDR2 SVGAGI. The CDR3 has 14 residues. The J segment lost 1 base and the V segment lost 7 bases, leaving 6 bases of the junction unmatched.

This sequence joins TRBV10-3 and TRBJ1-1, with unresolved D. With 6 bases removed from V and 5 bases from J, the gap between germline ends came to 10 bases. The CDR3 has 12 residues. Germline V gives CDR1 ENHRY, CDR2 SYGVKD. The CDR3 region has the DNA TGTGCCATCAGGGACCTGAGGACTGAAGCTTTCTTT. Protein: CAIRDLRTEAFF.

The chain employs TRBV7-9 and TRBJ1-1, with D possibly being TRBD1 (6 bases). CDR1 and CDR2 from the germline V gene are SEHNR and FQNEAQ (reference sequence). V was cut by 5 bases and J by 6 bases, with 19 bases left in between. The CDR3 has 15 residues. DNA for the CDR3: TGTGCCAGCAGCCCCATCGGGGGGGGCTCCGCTGAAGCTTTCTTT. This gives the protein CASSPIGGGSAEAFF.

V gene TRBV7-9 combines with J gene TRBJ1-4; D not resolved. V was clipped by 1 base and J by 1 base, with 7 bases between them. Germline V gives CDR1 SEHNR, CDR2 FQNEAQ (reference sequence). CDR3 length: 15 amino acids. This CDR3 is CASSLEMGTNEKLFF. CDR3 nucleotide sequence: TGTGCCAGCAGCTTAGAGATGGGAACTAATGAAAAACTGTTTTTT.

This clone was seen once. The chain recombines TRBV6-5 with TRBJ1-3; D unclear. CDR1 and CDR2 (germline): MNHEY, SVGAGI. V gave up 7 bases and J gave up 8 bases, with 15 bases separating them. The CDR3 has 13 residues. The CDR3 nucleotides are TGTGCCAGCACTGCGGGCCGCGGATACACCATATATTTT. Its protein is CASTAGRGYTIYF.

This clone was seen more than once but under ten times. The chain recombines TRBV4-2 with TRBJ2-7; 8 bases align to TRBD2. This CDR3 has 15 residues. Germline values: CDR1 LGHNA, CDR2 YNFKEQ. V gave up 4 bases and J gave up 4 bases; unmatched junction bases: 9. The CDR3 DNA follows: TGTGCCAGCAGCCCCGCGGCGACTAGCGAGTACGAGCAGTACTTC. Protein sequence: CASSPAATSEYEQYF.

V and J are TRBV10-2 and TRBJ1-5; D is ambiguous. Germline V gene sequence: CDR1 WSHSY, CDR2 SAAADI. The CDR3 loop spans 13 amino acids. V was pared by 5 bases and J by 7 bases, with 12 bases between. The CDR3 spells CASSRFSGQPQHF. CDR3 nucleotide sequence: TGCGCCAGCAGTCGTTTTAGTGGGCAGCCCCAGCATTTT.

CDR3 amino acids: CASSTYTEAFF. The CDR3 DNA sequence: TGTGCCAGCAGCACCTACACTGAAGCTTTCTTT. This sequence joins TRBV7-2 and TRBJ1-1; the D is unclear. The CDR3 contains 11 residues. Germline CDR1 is SGHTA and CDR2 is FQGNSA. Trimming stripped 5 bases from V and 3 bases from J, with 4 bases between.

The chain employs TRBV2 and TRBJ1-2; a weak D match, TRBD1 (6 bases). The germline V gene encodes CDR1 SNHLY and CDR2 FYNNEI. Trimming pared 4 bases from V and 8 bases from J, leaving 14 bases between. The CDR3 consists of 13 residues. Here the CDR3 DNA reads TGTGCCAGCAGTGTCTTTGGGGGCTGGGGCTACACCTTC. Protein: CASSVFGGWGYTF. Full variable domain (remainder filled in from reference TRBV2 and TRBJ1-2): EPEVTQTPSHQVTQMGQEVILRCVPISNHLYFYWYRQILGQKVEFLVSFYNNEISEKSEIFDDQFSVERPDGSNFTLKIRSTKLEDSAMYFCASSVFGGWGYTFGSGTRLTVV.

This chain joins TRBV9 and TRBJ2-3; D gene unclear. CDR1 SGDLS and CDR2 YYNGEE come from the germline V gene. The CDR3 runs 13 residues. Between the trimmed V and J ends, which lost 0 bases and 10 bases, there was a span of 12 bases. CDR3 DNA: TGTGCCAGCAGCGTAGCAGGCAGGAATGCGCAGTATTTT. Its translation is CASSVAGRNAQYF.

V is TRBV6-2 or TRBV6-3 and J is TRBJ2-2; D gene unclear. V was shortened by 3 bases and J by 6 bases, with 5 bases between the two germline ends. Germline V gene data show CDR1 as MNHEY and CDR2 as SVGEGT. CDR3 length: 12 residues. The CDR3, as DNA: TGTGCCAGCAGTTATTATGCCGGGGAGCTGTTTTTT. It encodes CASSYYAGELFF.

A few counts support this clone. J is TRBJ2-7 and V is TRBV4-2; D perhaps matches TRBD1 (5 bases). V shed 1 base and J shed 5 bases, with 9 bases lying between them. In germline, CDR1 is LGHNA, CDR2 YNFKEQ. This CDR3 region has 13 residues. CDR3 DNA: TGTGCCAGCAGCCAAGGCAGGGTTGACGAGCAGTACTTC. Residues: CASSQGRVDEQYF.

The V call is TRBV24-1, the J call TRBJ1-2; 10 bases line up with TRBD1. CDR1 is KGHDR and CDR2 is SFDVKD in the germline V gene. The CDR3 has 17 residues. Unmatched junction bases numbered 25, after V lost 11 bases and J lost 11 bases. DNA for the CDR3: TGTGCCATAAACCCCGGGACAGGGGATGAAGGACTATCAAGGTACACCTTC. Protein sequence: CAINPGTGDEGLSRYTF.

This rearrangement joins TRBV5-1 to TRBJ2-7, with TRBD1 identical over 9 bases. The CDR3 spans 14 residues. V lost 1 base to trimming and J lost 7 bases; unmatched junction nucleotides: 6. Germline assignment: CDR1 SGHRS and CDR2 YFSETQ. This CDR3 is CASSLWTGDAEQYF. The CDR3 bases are TGCGCCAGCAGCTTGTGGACAGGGGATGCAGAGCAGTACTTC.

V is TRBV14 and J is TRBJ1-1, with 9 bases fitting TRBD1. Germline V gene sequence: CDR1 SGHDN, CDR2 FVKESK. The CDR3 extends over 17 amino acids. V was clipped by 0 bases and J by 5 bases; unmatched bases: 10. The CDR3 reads CASSQEMPGTGWTEAFF. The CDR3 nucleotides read TGTGCCAGCAGCCAAGAAATGCCTGGGACAGGGTGGACTGAAGCTTTCTTT.

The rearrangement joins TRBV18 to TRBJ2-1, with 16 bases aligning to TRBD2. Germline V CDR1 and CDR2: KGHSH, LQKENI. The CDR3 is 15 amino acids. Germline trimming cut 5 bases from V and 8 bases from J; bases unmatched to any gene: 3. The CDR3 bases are TGTGCCAGCTCATCGGGACTAGCGGGGGGGGATGAGCAGTTCTTC. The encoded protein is CASSSGLAGGDEQFF.

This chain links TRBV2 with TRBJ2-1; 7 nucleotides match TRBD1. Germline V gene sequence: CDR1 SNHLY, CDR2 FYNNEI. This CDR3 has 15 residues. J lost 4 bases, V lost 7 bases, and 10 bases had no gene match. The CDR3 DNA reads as TGTGCCAGCAACTTCGACAGGGCCACATACAATGAGCAGTTCTTC. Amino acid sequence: CASNFDRATYNEQFF. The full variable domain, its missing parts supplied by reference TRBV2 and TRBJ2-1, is EPEVTQTPSHQVTQMGQEVILRCVPISNHLYFYWYRQILGQKVEFLVSFYNNEISEKSEIFDDQFSVERPDGSNFTLKIRSTKLEDSAMYFCASNFDRATYNEQFFGPGTRLTVL.

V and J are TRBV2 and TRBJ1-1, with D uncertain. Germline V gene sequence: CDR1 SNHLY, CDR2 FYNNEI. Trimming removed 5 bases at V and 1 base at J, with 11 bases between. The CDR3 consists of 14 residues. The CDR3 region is CASSTWTGNTEAFF. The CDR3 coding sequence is TGTGCCAGCAGTACTTGGACGGGGAACACTGAAGCTTTCTTT.

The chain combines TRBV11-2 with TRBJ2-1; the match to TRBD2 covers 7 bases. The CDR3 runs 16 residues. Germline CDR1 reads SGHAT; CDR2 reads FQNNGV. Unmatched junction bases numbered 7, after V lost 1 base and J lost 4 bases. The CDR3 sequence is CASSLVGSGGYNEQFF. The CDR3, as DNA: TGTGCCAGCAGCTTAGTCGGGTCGGGGGGTTACAATGAGCAGTTCTTC. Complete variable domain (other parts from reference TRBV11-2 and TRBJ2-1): EAGVAQSPRYKIIEKRQSVAFWCNPISGHATLYWYQQILGQGPKLLIQFQNNGVVDDSQLPKDRFSAERLKGVDSTLKIQPAKLEDSAVYLCASSLVGSGGYNEQFFGPGTRLTVL.